This T cell receptor beta chain was found in a study of T cell clones after liver transplantation (dated by TCRdb to 2018 to 2020). In the study overall: ITN030ST, the source of the samples, was a randomized trial that attempted immunosuppression withdrawal within 2 years of liver transplantation. Of the eight recipients, a few were HCV-positive, while the remaining recipients had been transplanted for non-autoimmune, non-viral indications. A cohort of 8 liver transplant recipients was studied, of whom 3 were classified as tolerant and 5 as non-tolerant. Blood samples were collected pre-transplant, pre-randomization before withdrawal, and post-randomization after either full withdrawal or failed withdrawal. Tolerance was defined as complete withdrawal of immunosuppression for at least one year without a rise in liver enzymes beyond twice the upper limit of normal. Donor-reactive T cell clones were identified by TCRbeta sequencing following a pre-transplant mixed lymphocyte reaction and were subsequently tracked in post-transplant blood. Third party-reactive TCRbeta sequences from pre-transplant MLRs were also identified as an antigen-independent comparator for donor-reactive sequences. No induction therapy was given to the subjects, and standard immunosuppression was administered until randomization at 12-24 months post-transplant. Paper-wide results and their limitations: Low numbers of available donor cells limited the measurable donor-reactive repertoire in a couple of subjects. Since no allograft tissue specimens were available, donor-reactive T cells may have migrated into the graft instead of being deleted. Donor-reactive sequences decreased more than third party-reactive sequences, which suggests partial antigen-specific deletion that was not related to withdrawal success. In most of the 8 subjects, circulating donor-reactive CD4 TCRbeta sequences decreased significantly after transplant, regardless of tolerance or HCV status. The conclusions were preliminary, being limited by small, heterogeneous patient numbers and by non-standardized post-transplant time points. After accounting for repertoire turnover, donor-reactive detection was significantly reduced in 7 of 8 subjects for CD4 and 8 of 8 for CD8.

Frozen genomic DNA underwent high-throughput TCRbeta CDR3 sequencing by immunoSEQ, including PCR amplification, mapping, bias correction and internal controls. Per the original workflow: Productive rearrangements were kept, and unique TCRbeta sequences were defined by CDR3 nucleotide sequence plus V and J gene. For classification of a sequence as donor-reactive, at least 5-fold expansion in CFSE-low cells relative to unstimulated pre-transplant cells and a frequency of at least 0.01% were required. Per-subject minimum frequency thresholds, based on the lowest-template unstimulated sample, ensured at least 90% detection power. Jensen-Shannon divergence between the top 1000 TCRbeta sequences post-transplant and pre-transplant was used to measure repertoire turnover. Two-sided Fisher's exact tests were used to test for changes in how often donor-reactive sequences were detected. In TCRdb, the immuneACCESS table is reduced to in-frame sequences with V and J assigned. These tables do not hold every clone; where another copy was compared, an unresolved V gene accounts for under half, and the others remain unexplained. That table is the source of V, J and clone size, and D and trimming were worked out from the DNA. This sample comprises some 80,000 clones, 80% to 90% of them detected only once. The ten largest clones capture less than 2.5% of the sample.

From cysteine to phenylalanine, the CDR3 is 15 amino acids long. Kept here is only the CDR3 DNA, which spans 45 bases and is read in frame from base 1. Per the germline V gene, SGHTA is the CDR1 and FQGNSA is the CDR2. Trimmed from V: 2 bases; trimmed from J: 3 bases; junction bases lacking a gene match: 4. Unstimulated PBMCs, after thawing, were stained for CD3, CD4 and CD8 and then FACS-sorted into CD3+CD4+ and CD3+CD8+ populations. All 8 studied subjects were randomized to withdrawal of immunosuppression. Genomic DNA was isolated with the Qiagen DNeasy Blood and Tissue Kit. As for this clone: It has no known antigen specificity. No much larger clonotype is one base removed from it; base qualities were not supplied.

Recombination connected TRBV7-2 to TRBJ2-1; 7 junctional bases match TRBD2. Specimen: CD4+ T cells from blood, collected about 50 months after liver transplant. The TCR was taken from a human patient who received a liver transplant. Some T cells may derive from the graft donor when a transplant has been performed. The DNA sequence is given as TGTGCCAGCAGCTTACAATCGGGGGGCTACAATGAGCAGTTCTTC. It specifies CASSLQSGGYNEQFF.